This is a list of T cell receptor beta chains from one sample in a study of blood T cells in healthy people across ages. TCRdb re-derived calls from the 5' RACE reads in MiXCR, one entry per CDR3 protein. The sample has about 640,000 distinct CDR3 sequences; 25% to 35% are singletons. Material: blood. The receptors shown here come from a woman older than 75 in good health. CDR3s include the opening cysteine and the closing phenylalanine or tryptophan. D genes are given only for firm matches. Expanded clones get a size class; other rows say once, few or many, or leave the size out.

>.|TRBV11-2|.|TRBJ2-5
TGTGCCAGCAGTCACAGGGATCAGGCCCAAGAGACCCAGTACTTC
CASSHRDQAQETQYF
>.|TRBV12-3/TRBV12-4|.|TRBJ2-3
TGTGCCAGCAGTTTAGAATCAAGGTGGGGAGGCACAGATGCGCAGTATTTT
CASSLESRWGGTDAQYF
>.|TRBV7-3|many|TRBJ2-3
TGTGCCAGCAGCTTAACTGGCGAAGGGACGCAGTATTTT
CASSLTGEGTQYF
>.|TRBV15|many|TRBJ2-1
TGTGCCACCAGCAGAGGGGAGCCGATTTACAATGAGCAGTTCTTC
CATSRGEPIYNEQFF
>TRBD2|TRBV20-1|few|TRBJ2-3
TGCAGTGCGGAGACTAGCGGCACAGATACGCAGTATTTT
CSAETSGTDTQYF
>.|TRBV4-1|.|TRBJ2-4
TGCGCCAGCAGCCATCTCGAACCAGGAAACATTCAGTACTTC
CASSHLEPGNIQYF
>.|TRBV30|few|TRBJ1-5
TGTGCCTGGACCGGGGGGGCGAATCAGCCCCAGCATTTT
CAWTGGANQPQHF
>.|TRBV7-2|many|TRBJ1-5
TGTGCCAGCAGCTTTCAGTTGAGCAATCAGCCCCAGCATTTT
CASSFQLSNQPQHF
>.|TRBV30|many|TRBJ2-7
TGTGCCTGGAGTGGCTCTTCCCGAGAGCAGTACTTC
CAWSGSSREQYF
>TRBD1|TRBV12-3/TRBV12-4|many|TRBJ1-4
TGTGCCAGCAGTTTCGGACAGGGGATGGCGGCGGAAAAACTGTTTTTT
CASSFGQGMAAEKLFF
>.|TRBV3-1|.|TRBJ1-1
TGTGCCAGCAGCCCTCCCGGGACCCTTAACACTGAAGCTTTCTTT
CASSPPGTLNTEAFF
>.|TRBV7-8|.|TRBJ2-5
TGTGCCAGCAGCTTAGCAGGCGACACGGTGCGAGAGACCCAGTACTTC
CASSLAGDTVRETQYF
>.|TRBV14|.|TRBJ2-7
TGTGCCAGCAGCCAAGAATATTTACAAGGGGTGGGCTCCCCCTCCTACGAGCAGTACTTC
CASSQEYLQGVGSPSYEQYF
>.|TRBV30|.|TRBJ2-5
TGTGCCTGGAGTCCCCCGGGCGAAGAGACCCAGTACTTC
CAWSPPGEETQYF
>.|TRBV12-3/TRBV12-4|many|TRBJ1-2
TGTGCCAGCAGTTTAGGAGGGAAGGTCGGCTACACCTTC
CASSLGGKVGYTF
>.|TRBV20-1|many|TRBJ2-3
TGCAGTGCTCAGGGGGGAGGTAGCACAGATACGCAGTATTTT
CSAQGGGSTDTQYF
>TRBD1|TRBV5-1|medium-sized|TRBJ2-5
TGCGCCAGCAGCTCCGGGACAGGCCAAGAGACCCAGTACTTC
CASSSGTGQETQYF
>.|TRBV6-5|many|TRBJ2-7
TGTGCCAGCCTAGGTGTTTTCGAGCAGTACTTC
CASLGVFEQYF
>TRBD2|TRBV11-2|.|TRBJ2-5
TGTGCCAGCAGCTTGGGACCAGCGGGGGCCCAAGAGACCCGGTACTTC
CASSLGPAGAQETRYF
>.|TRBV27|once|TRBJ2-3
TGTGCCAGCACTTTGGGACTCCCTGGTATGAGGCAGTATTTT
CASTLGLPGMRQYF
>TRBD1|TRBV6-4|once|TRBJ2-1
TGTGCCAGCAGTGAAGGGACAGGGGGTGGAAATGAGCAGTTCTTC
CASSEGTGGGNEQFF
>.|TRBV20-1|many|TRBJ1-4
TGCAGTGCTAGAGGGGGGGAAGGAGAAAAACTGTTTTTT
CSARGGEGEKLFF
>.|TRBV3-1|many|TRBJ2-1
TGTGCCAGCAGCCATCTAGCAAGTGGTAGCTACAATGAGCAGTTCTTC
CASSHLASGSYNEQFF
>.|TRBV12-3/TRBV12-4|.|TRBJ1-3
TGTGCCAGCAGTCCAGGACACCTCTCTGGAAACACCATATATTTT
CASSPGHLSGNTIYF
>.|TRBV7-3|many|TRBJ2-6
TGTGCCAGCAGTTCCTCGGGATCCAGGGGGGCCAACGTCCTGACTTTC
CASSSSGSRGANVLTF
>.|TRBV20-1|many|TRBJ1-1
TGCAGTGCTAGAGGTGGAAACGAAGCTTTCTTT
CSARGGNEAFF
>TRBD1|TRBV20-1|many|TRBJ2-5
TGCAGTGCACCGCGACAGGGGGCGGAGGAGACCCAGTACTTC
CSAPRQGAEETQYF
>TRBD1|TRBV5-1|many|TRBJ2-4
TGCGCCAGCAGCTTTGGACAGGGCCTAGCCAAAAACATTCAGTACTTC
CASSFGQGLAKNIQYF
>.|TRBV7-2|many|TRBJ1-5
TGTGCCAGCAGCCCCGGGGGGGGCCAGCCCCAGCATTTT
CASSPGGGQPQHF